This T cell receptor beta chain was identified during a study of beta chain features in type 1 diabetes. Note on this clone: Its specificity is not known.

This CDR3 contains 18 residues. J lost 4 bases, V lost 2 bases, and 12 bases had no gene match. It was one heparinised blood draw, averaging roughly 0.11 L, that each donor gave. Study-wide results and limits: Patients and controls would share equally any PCR tilt toward shorter templates.

Every bit of the isolated RNA underwent reverse transcription, so sequencing read expressed TCRB transcripts. Here immunoSEQ multiplex PCR was the method, and the copy in TCRdb shows in-frame clones only, minus some. The sample contains 150,000 to 160,000 clones, roughly 10% of which appear only once. The sequence derives from a man aged 18 to 35 in good health. Material for sequencing was central memory CD4+ T cells from blood. This chain connects TRBV23-1 to TRBJ2-2, with TRBD1 matching over 8 bases. TRBV23-1 is treated as an ORF (open reading frame) with a function not yet certain. The CDR3 DNA sequence: TGCGCCAGCAGTCAACCGGACAGGGATCGGGGTGGCACCGGGGAGCTGTTTTTT. Translating it yields CASSQPDRDRGGTGELFF.